These T cell receptor beta chains were read from a single sample in a study of identifying expanded T cells in peripheral blood. Here immunoSEQ multiplex PCR was the method, and the copy in TCRdb shows in-frame clones only, minus some. Of over 90,000 clones listed, around 90% are singletons. The sample was blood. These receptors originate from a person aged 18 to 75 in good health. Both conserved end residues are part of each CDR3. The order of the fields is D gene, clone size, J gene, V gene, CDR3 protein, CDR3 DNA. D genes are given only for firm matches. Some rows have no size entry. The others give once, few or many, or a class for an expanded clone.

>NA|once|TRBJ1-1|TRBV27
CASTSTRIGSTEAFF
TGTGCCAGCACCTCTACCCGGATCGGGAGCACTGAAGCTTTCTTT
>NA|NA|TRBJ2-4|TRBV5-1
CASSLESGGTKNIQYF
TGCGCCAGCAGCTTGGAGTCAGGGGGGACCAAAAACATTCAGTACTTC
>TRBD1|NA|TRBJ2-3|TRBV7-7
CASSLTRGRTDTQYF
TGTGCCAGCAGCTTAACCAGGGGGCGTACAGATACGCAGTATTTT
>NA|NA|TRBJ1-6|TRBV6-1
CASSEYSPLHF
TGTGCCAGCAGTGAATATTCACCCCTCCACTTT
>NA|NA|TRBJ1-4|TRBV2
CASSESGSPNEKLFF
TGTGCCAGCAGTGAATCAGGGAGTCCTAATGAAAAACTGTTTTTT
>NA|NA|TRBJ1-1|TRBV29-1
CSDGRGLTTEAFF
TGCAGCGACGGCAGGGGCCTTACGACTGAAGCTTTCTTT
>NA|NA|TRBJ1-1|TRBV19
CASIEGNWAEAFF
TGTGCCAGTATTGAAGGGAACTGGGCTGAAGCTTTCTTT
>NA|NA|TRBJ2-3|TRBV27
CASSLVSGSTDTQYF
TGTGCCAGCAGTTTAGTCAGCGGGAGCACAGATACGCAGTATTTT
>NA|NA|TRBJ1-1|TRBV4-3
CASSQDFPNPTEAFF
TGCGCCAGCAGCCAAGATTTCCCAAACCCCACTGAAGCTTTCTTT
>TRBD1|NA|TRBJ2-3|TRBV7-9
CASTRRQGETDTQYF
TGTGCCAGCACCCGTAGACAGGGAGAGACAGATACGCAGTATTTT
>TRBD2|NA|TRBJ2-1|TRBV29-1
CSVGTRTPLDEQFF
TGCAGCGTCGGGACTAGGACTCCCCTGGATGAGCAGTTCTTC
>NA|NA|TRBJ1-2|TRBV4-2
CASSVELWDTYGYTF
TGTGCCAGCAGTGTTGAGCTTTGGGACACCTATGGCTACACCTTC
>NA|NA|TRBJ2-1|TRBV27
CASSLSFRGNEQFF
TGTGCCAGCAGTTTATCGTTTCGGGGGAATGAGCAGTTCTTC
>NA|NA|TRBJ1-4|TRBV10-3
CAIKGTTNEKLFF
TGTGCCATCAAAGGAACAACTAATGAAAAACTGTTTTTT
>TRBD1|NA|TRBJ1-1|TRBV10-3
CAIGGQGGNTEAFF
TGTGCCATCGGGGGACAGGGAGGTAATACTGAAGCTTTCTTT
>TRBD1|NA|TRBJ2-1|TRBV5-1
CASSLGGTGPYNEQFF
TGCGCCAGCAGCTTGGGGGGGACAGGCCCCTACAATGAGCAGTTCTTC